This entry lists 29 T cell receptor beta chains sequenced from one sample in a study of regulatory T cells in long-lasting Graves disease. The time point: newly diagnosed GD, antithyroid drugs for less than 3 months. PBMC RNA served as the TCR library source. Investigators prepared the TCR beta libraries by applying iRepertoire HTBI primers and Arm-PCR of CDR3 regions. TCRdb used MiXCR to reprocess the multiplex PCR reads, holding one entry per CDR3 protein. The data hold over 350,000 distinct CDR3 sequences, with around 15% observed a single time. The same data also went into a second study, on T cells in Graves' hyperthyroidism and ophthalmopathy.

The sequenced sample was peripheral blood mononuclear cells (PBMCs), obtained at new diagnosis, from a patient treated with antithyroid drugs. The origin of the receptors is a woman between 45 and 60 years old with Graves disease.

The chain links TRBV5-6 to TRBJ2-1, with 8 bases lining up with TRBD1. The CDR3 is made up of 16 amino acids. V was pared by 5 bases and J by 4 bases, with 11 bases of the junction left unmatched. Per the germline V gene, CDR1 is SGHDT and CDR2 is YYEEEE. CDR3 sequence: CASSFGQGGRYNEQFF. DNA for the CDR3: TGTGCCAGCAGTTTCGGACAGGGAGGAAGGTACAATGAGCAGTTCTTC.

This clonotype was seen a few times. V and J are TRBV5-4 and TRBJ1-2; 7 nucleotides align to TRBD1. V lost 4 bases to trimming and J lost 6 bases; unmatched junction nucleotides: 9. The CDR3 sequence is 14 residues long. Germline CDR1 SGHNT, CDR2 YYREEE (reference sequence). Here the CDR3 DNA reads TGTGCCAGCAGCCCGACAGGGACTCGCCATGGCTACACCTTC. It translates to CASSPTGTRHGYTF.

This clonotype was recorded many times. The chain joins TRBV2 to TRBJ2-3, with 9 positions matching TRBD2. After removal of 8 bases from V and 0 bases from J, the junction contained 6 bases not matched to a gene. The CDR3 loop spans 15 amino acids. Per germline, CDR1 SNHLY and CDR2 FYNNEI. The CDR3 protein is CASDRREGSTDTQYF. DNA for the CDR3: TGTGCCAGCGACCGGCGGGAGGGAAGCACAGATACGCAGTATTTT.

The chain couples TRBV7-9 to TRBJ2-5; 10 bases agree with TRBD2. V lost 10 bases to trimming and J lost 5 bases; unmatched junction nucleotides: 10. Germline loops: CDR1 SEHNR, CDR2 FQNEAQ (reference sequence). CDR3 length: 14 amino acids. CDR3 loop: CATLAGGGWETQYF. Here the CDR3 DNA reads TGTGCCACCTTAGCGGGAGGCGGTTGGGAGACCCAGTACTTC.

This chain links TRBV2 with TRBJ1-1; a weak D match, TRBD1 (7 bases). The end of the DNA is better explained by TRBJ2-3, so the J call may be wrong. The CDR3 totals 15 residues. Per the germline V gene, CDR1 is SNHLY and CDR2 is FYNNEI. The CDR3 here is CAGTYNPGGTDTQYF. The CDR3 bases are TGTGCCGGCACCTACAACCCAGGGGGGACAGATACGCAGTATTTT.

The rearrangement links TRBV28 to TRBJ1-5; tentative D call: TRBD1 (5 bases). The CDR3 extends over 15 amino acids. Germline V gene data show CDR1 as MDHEN and CDR2 as SYDVKM. With 3 bases removed from V and 0 bases from J, the gap between germline ends came to 9 bases. CDR3 residues: CASSFQGISNQPQHF. The CDR3 DNA reads as TGTGCCAGCAGTTTTCAGGGAATTAGCAATCAGCCCCAGCATTTT.

The rearrangement links TRBV19 to TRBJ1-5; D possibly corresponds to TRBD1 (5 bases). Trimming stripped 0 bases from V and 3 bases from J, with 9 bases between. CDR1 LNHDA and CDR2 SQIVND come from the germline V gene (reference sequence). This CDR3 comprises 15 residues. The CDR3 reads CASSIDGAANQPQHF. In DNA form, the CDR3 reads TGTGCCAGTAGTATAGATGGGGCAGCCAATCAGCCCCAGCATTTT. Full variable domain (missing parts from reference TRBV19 and TRBJ1-5): DGGITQSPKYLFRKEGQNVTLSCEQNLNHDAMYWYRQDPGQGLRLIYYSQIVNDFQKGDIAEGYSVSREKKESFPLTVTSAQKNPTAFYLCASSIDGAANQPQHFGDGTRLSIL.

The V and J genes are TRBV9 and TRBJ1-1; perhaps TRBD1 as D (6 bases). Trimming pared 0 bases from V and 4 bases from J, leaving 10 bases between. Germline CDR1 is SGDLS and CDR2 is YYNGEE. The CDR3 is 14 amino acids. CDR3 sequence: CASSVEGGGTEAFF. The CDR3 DNA reads TGTGCCAGCAGCGTAGAGGGAGGGGGCACTGAAGCTTTCTTT.

This clonotype has more than one count but fewer than ten. This chain links TRBV5-1 with TRBJ2-6, with a tentative D call TRBD2 (6 bases). The CDR3 sequence is 15 residues long. CDR1 is SGHRS and CDR2 is YFSETQ in the germline V gene. V was clipped by 3 bases and J by 3 bases, with 10 bases between them. In nucleotides, the CDR3 is TGCGCCAGCAGCTGGGGAGGAGATGGGGCCAACGTCCTGACTTTC. Protein sequence: CASSWGGDGANVLTF.

This clonotype was observed a few times. The chain joins TRBV9 to TRBJ2-7; tentative D call: TRBD2 (5 bases). The CDR3 contains 17 residues. V lost 3 bases and J 1 base, leaving 20 bases between the germline ends. Per the germline V gene, CDR1 is SGDLS and CDR2 is YYNGEE. In DNA form, the CDR3 reads TGTGCCAGCAGCGCCCATTCCGAGGGTGGAGGATCCTACGAGCAGTACTTC. As protein: CASSAHSEGGGSYEQYF.

The chain combines TRBV19 with TRBJ2-1; D is unresolved. Trimming left V 3 bases short and J 9 bases short, with 12 bases between. Germline CDR1 reads LNHDA; CDR2 reads SQIVND (reference sequence). This CDR3 region has 13 residues. The CDR3 bases are TGTGCCAGTAGTATGGCTTTTAGAAGTGAGCAGTTCTTC. Translating gives CASSMAFRSEQFF.

This clonotype was recorded at least ten times. This chain links TRBV20-1 with TRBJ2-7, with D possibly matching TRBD1 (6 bases). The CDR3 covers 15 residues. Germline CDR1 DFQATT, CDR2 SNEGSKA (reference sequence). Trimming took 6 bases from V and 2 from J, leaving 20 bases between them. The CDR3 sequence is CSARQAHRPTYEQYF. Here the CDR3 DNA reads TGCAGTGCCAGACAGGCGCATAGGCCAACCTACGAGCAGTACTTC.

The rearrangement links TRBV9 to TRBJ2-7; D possibly corresponds to TRBD2 (5 bases). The germline V and J ends were trimmed by 0 bases and 1 base, with 11 bases remaining between them. The CDR3 is made up of 15 amino acids. Germline V gives CDR1 SGDLS, CDR2 YYNGEE. The CDR3 is CASSVGGSESYEQYF. In nucleotides, the CDR3 is TGTGCCAGCAGCGTAGGAGGGAGCGAATCCTACGAGCAGTACTTC. Based on the CDR3 plus reference TRBV9 and TRBJ2-7, the full variable domain is DSGVTQTPKHLITATGQRVTLRCSPRSGDLSVYWYQQSLDQGLQFLIQYYNGEERAKGNILERFSAQQFPDLHSELNLSSLELGDSALYFCASSVGGSESYEQYFGPGTRLTVT.

This clonotype came up many times. V and J are TRBV12-3 or TRBV12-4 and TRBJ2-7, with D perhaps TRBD1 (6 bases). V lost 5 bases, J lost 2 bases, and 13 bases lay in between. This CDR3 spans 14 amino acids. The CDR3 nucleotides are TGTGCCAGCAGTCCAGCTACAGGGACCTACGAGCAGTACTTC. Protein product: CASSPATGTYEQYF.

There are many counts of this clonotype. The chain recombines TRBV6-1 with TRBJ1-2; weak D call: TRBD1 (5 bases). From germline, CDR1 is MNHNS and CDR2 SASEGT. CDR3 length: 14 residues. V lost 5 bases and J 7 bases, leaving 17 bases between the germline ends. CDR3 DNA: TGTGCCAGCAGTCCCGTCGAGGTCGGGGGTGGCTACACCTTC. It specifies CASSPVEVGGGYTF.

The gene calls are TRBV19 and TRBJ2-1; the match to TRBD2 covers 13 bases. CDR1 and CDR2 (germline): LNHDA, SQIVND (reference sequence). J was trimmed by 0 bases and V by 6 bases; bases with no gene match: 8. The CDR3 runs 18 residues. The CDR3 DNA reads as TGTGCCAGTAGACCCCCAAGACTAGCGGGGGGCTCCTACAATGAGCAGTTCTTC. Its protein product is CASRPPRLAGGSYNEQFF.

This clonotype has ten or more counts. The chain carries TRBV2 and TRBJ2-7, with 10 bases lining up with TRBD2. The CDR3 is 16 amino acids. The J segment lost 6 bases and the V segment lost 4 bases, leaving 12 bases of the junction unmatched. Germline CDR1 is SNHLY and CDR2 is FYNNEI. The CDR3 DNA reads TGTGCCAGCAGTGGAGGAGTAGCGGGAGGTGTTGGCGAGCAGTACTTC. This codes for CASSGGVAGGVGEQYF.

A few counts support this clonotype. CDR3 DNA sequence: TGTGCCAGCAGCCAACTAGCGGGAGGGGCACACTACGAGCAGTACTTC. Residues: CASSQLAGGAHYEQYF. The V call is TRBV5-5, the J call TRBJ2-7; 13 bases are shared with TRBD2. The germline V gene has CDR1 SGHKS and CDR2 YYEKEE (reference sequence). The V and J ends lost 4 bases and 3 bases, in that order; junction bases with no gene match: 7. CDR3 size: 16 residues.

This clonotype was seen at least ten times. V usage is TRBV6-2 or TRBV6-3 and J usage is TRBJ2-1; D might be TRBD1 (5 bases). There are 12 residues in the CDR3. Germline CDR1 reads MNHEY; CDR2 reads SVGEGT. The V end was cut by 9 bases, the J end by 2 bases, with 8 bases between. In DNA form, the CDR3 reads TGTGCCAGTTGGACAACCTACAATGAGCAGTTCTTC. Residues: CASWTTYNEQFF.

As concerns this clonotype: This may arise from a read error, as a much more abundant clone is one base away. This CDR3 is missing its conserved last phenylalanine or tryptophan, likely due to a read error. The rearrangement uses TRBV7-9 and TRBJ2-7; 11 bases are shared with TRBD2. There are 18 residues in the CDR3. With V trimmed by 1 base and J by 0 bases, 8 bases remained unmatched. From germline, CDR1 is SEHNR and CDR2 FQNEAQ (reference sequence). The CDR3 loop reads CASSLGLAGGPVSYEQYL. The CDR3 bases are TGTGCCAGCAGCTTAGGTTTAGCGGGAGGGCCCGTCTCCTACGAGCAGTACCTC.

This clonotype was counted between two and nine times. J is TRBJ2-7 and V is TRBV6-2 or TRBV6-3; 8 bases are shared with TRBD2. Germline values: CDR1 MNHEY, CDR2 SVGEGT. V lost 5 bases and J lost 2; bases outside the gene matches: 5. This CDR3 has 14 residues. The DNA of the CDR3 is TGTGCCAGCAGTGAGACTAGCGTCGCCTACGAGCAGTACTTC. Protein product: CASSETSVAYEQYF.

This clonotype was seen ten or more times. The chain links TRBV9 to TRBJ2-5; the D is unclear. Trimming removed 2 bases at V and 0 bases at J, with 8 bases between. From germline, CDR1 is SGDLS and CDR2 YYNGEE. The CDR3 is 14 residues long. DNA of the CDR3: TGTGCCAGCAGCGTTTCCCTCAACCAAGAGACCCAGTACTTC. Its translation: CASSVSLNQETQYF.

The sample holds many counts of this clonotype. This chain connects TRBV27 to TRBJ2-7; 8 positions agree with TRBD2. This CDR3 spans 15 amino acids. The trim removed 7 bases at V and 2 bases at J, leaving 10 bases unmatched. Germline V gene sequence: CDR1 MNHEY, CDR2 SMNVEV (reference sequence). CDR3 loop: CASTYRPGGPYEQYF. In nucleotides, the CDR3 is TGTGCCAGCACCTACCGACCGGGAGGGCCCTACGAGCAGTACTTC.

J is TRBJ1-1 and V is TRBV14; 8 bases are shared with TRBD1. Unmatched junction bases numbered 6, after V lost 4 bases and J lost 5 bases. Germline CDR1 is SGHDN and CDR2 is FVKESK. The CDR3 runs 14 residues. CDR3 protein: CASSPGQGWTEAFF. The CDR3 nucleotides are TGTGCCAGCAGCCCAGGACAGGGTTGGACTGAAGCTTTCTTT.

Ten or more counts support this clonotype. This chain connects TRBV2 to TRBJ1-1, with 7 bases lining up with TRBD1. The germline CDR1 and CDR2 sequences are SNHLY and FYNNEI. This CDR3 is 15 amino acids long. After removal of 8 bases from V and 1 base from J, the junction contained 10 bases not matched to a gene. The CDR3 DNA follows: TGTGCCAGCGCACGTGAGGGGGCGACGAACACTGAAGCTTTCTTT. Translated, it gives CASAREGATNTEAFF.

The sample holds many counts of this clonotype. The chain joins TRBV7-8 to TRBJ2-7; D ambiguous. CDR1 and CDR2 from the germline V gene are SGHVS and FQNEAQ. Deletions cut 2 bases from V and 1 base from J, with 15 bases between. The CDR3 sequence is 16 residues long. Written as DNA, the CDR3 is TGTGCCAGCAGCTTACCTGGTGTGGCGATTTCCTACGAGCAGTACTTC. It encodes CASSLPGVAISYEQYF.

This clonotype was seen ten or more times. For the CDR3, the DNA is TGTGCCACCAGTGATTTGAAGGGCGGGACGCTCAGCACAGATACGCAGTATTTT. Residues: CATSDLKGGTLSTDTQYF. The rearrangement links TRBV24-1 to TRBJ2-3; D is perhaps TRBD2 (6 bases). From germline, CDR1 is KGHDR and CDR2 SFDVKD. The CDR3 runs 18 residues. V dropped 0 bases and J dropped 0 bases, with 15 bases sitting between them.

The sample holds many counts of this clonotype. This sequence joins TRBV11-2 and TRBJ1-1; 7 bases agree with TRBD1. The CDR3 has 15 amino acids. The germline gives CDR1 SGHAT, CDR2 FQNNGV. Trimming took 1 base from V and 4 from J; bases not matched to a gene: 6. The CDR3 here is CASSLVGAGGTEAFF. The CDR3 bases are TGTGCCAGCAGCTTAGTAGGAGCAGGGGGCACTGAAGCTTTCTTT.

This clonotype was found many times. J is TRBJ2-1 and V is TRBV7-9, with 8 bases that match TRBD2. V gave up 6 bases and J gave up 0 bases; unmatched junction bases: 7. The CDR3 has 16 residues. CDR1 is SEHNR, CDR2 FQNEAQ, per germline (reference sequence). CDR3 region: CASRSLADSSYNEQFF. CDR3 DNA: TGTGCCAGCAGATCACTAGCGGATAGCTCCTACAATGAGCAGTTCTTC.